The 23 T cell receptor beta chains reported below all come from one sample, sequenced in a study of blood T cells in healthy people across ages. PCR was performed a second time for about 7 to 11 cycles using a sample-barcoded 5' primer and a J-beta primer mix. TCRdb redid the calling of the 5' RACE reads with MiXCR, one entry per CDR3 protein. The profile shows 700,000 to 800,000 distinct CDR3 sequences, roughly 44% of them singletons. Input material: blood. The receptors here all came from a woman in her sixties in good health.

The DNA of the CDR3 is TGTGCCAGCAGTTTACGGAGGAGGGGGGCGGATGAAAAACTGTTTTTT. This encodes CASSLRRRGADEKLFF. The chain carries TRBV28 and TRBJ1-4; maybe TRBD1 (6 bases). Trimming removed 2 bases at V and 6 bases at J, with 16 bases between. The CDR3 has 16 amino acids. The germline CDR1 and CDR2 sequences are MDHEN and SYDVKM.

This clonotype has more than one count but fewer than ten. The CDR3 region has the DNA TGTGCCAGCAGCCAAATGAGGCGCAGCGGAGTCCCAGATACGCAGTATTTT. This codes for CASSQMRRSGVPDTQYF. The chain is built from TRBV3-1 and TRBJ2-3; the D gene is possibly TRBD2 (5 bases). The V end was cut by 2 bases, the J end by 4 bases, with 19 bases between. This CDR3 contains 17 residues. Germline CDR1 LGHDT, CDR2 YNNKEL (reference sequence).

Only a few counts were recorded for this clonotype. The chain is built from TRBV6-2 or TRBV6-3 and TRBJ2-4; TRBD1 agrees at 9 bases. The tail of the sequence fits TRBJ2-7 better, so the J call may be wrong. Germline V lookup: CDR1 MNHEY, CDR2 SVGEGT. This CDR3 has 14 residues. CDR3 residues: CASTRPGQGYEQYF. CDR3 sequence (DNA): TGTGCCAGCACCCGTCCGGGACAGGGTTACGAGCAGTACTTC.

This clonotype was observed many times. This chain connects TRBV20-1 to TRBJ1-1; TRBD1 aligns across 7 bases. CDR1 and CDR2 (germline): DFQATT, SNEGSKA (reference sequence). V shed 4 bases, J shed 2 bases, and the junction held 4 bases outside the gene matches. The length of the CDR3 is 13 residues. The CDR3: CSAIPGGNTEAFF. CDR3 DNA: TGCAGTGCTATCCCAGGGGGAAACACTGAAGCTTTCTTT.

V is TRBV20-1 and J is TRBJ1-5, with a weak D call TRBD1 (6 bases). Germline CDR1 and CDR2: DFQATT and SNEGSKA (reference sequence). CDR3 length: 14 amino acids. Trimming left V 2 bases short and J 6 bases short, with 14 bases between. CDR3 region: CSARLGGGSQPQHF. The DNA for the CDR3 is TGCAGTGCTAGACTGGGGGGCGGAAGTCAGCCCCAGCATTTT.

The CDR3 spells CASRRPGQGALGFF. The CDR3 DNA sequence: TGTGCCAGCAGAAGACCGGGACAGGGGGCCCTAGGTTTCTTT. The V call is TRBV28, the J call TRBJ1-1; 12 positions agree with TRBD1. The CDR3 consists of 14 residues. Germline CDR1 is MDHEN and CDR2 is SYDVKM. V shed 6 bases and J 13 bases; nucleotides not matched to a gene: 12.

This clonotype appeared a few times. The chain recombines TRBV29-1 with TRBJ2-7, with 11 bases matching TRBD1. With V trimmed by 7 bases and J by 7 bases, 9 bases remained unmatched. The CDR3 contains 13 residues. CDR1 is SQVTM, CDR2 ANQGSEA, per germline. The CDR3 DNA follows: TGCAGCGGAGGCGCCGGGACAGGGGGTGAGCAGTACTTC. Its protein is CSGGAGTGGEQYF.

This clonotype was counted many times. As DNA, the CDR3 is TGCAGCGTTGGAAGCTCTGGGGCCAACGTCCTGACTTTC. It specifies CSVGSSGANVLTF. The V call is TRBV29-1, the J call TRBJ2-6, with no clear D. In germline, CDR1 is SQVTM, CDR2 ANQGSEA. The CDR3 runs 13 residues. V lost 4 bases and J 0 bases, leaving 4 bases between the germline ends.

V usage is TRBV7-9 and J usage is TRBJ2-7; possibly TRBD2 for D (5 bases). V shed 7 bases and J shed 0 bases, with 7 bases lying between them. CDR3 length: 12 amino acids. From germline, CDR1 is SEHNR and CDR2 FQNEAQ (reference sequence). DNA for the CDR3: TGTGCCAGCACTAGCAGCTCCTACGAGCAGTACTTC. Encoded protein: CASTSSSYEQYF.

Only a few counts were recorded for this clonotype. V and J are TRBV21-1 and TRBJ2-3; the DNA was not compared with TRBD1, the D call given in the table. TRBV21-1 represents a pseudogene. This CDR3 comprises 17 residues. This chain's CDR3 is CASGLLGRQTCTDTQYF. In DNA form, the CDR3 reads TGTGCCAGCGGACTCCTTGGACGACAGACCTGCACAGATACGCAGTATTTT.

The chain couples TRBV15 to TRBJ2-7; 7 bases align to TRBD1. This CDR3 is built from 13 residues. Germline V gives CDR1 LNHNV, CDR2 YYDKDF (reference sequence). V lost 5 bases to trimming and J lost 4 bases; unmatched junction nucleotides: 5. Here the CDR3 DNA reads TGTGCCACCAGCCGGGACAGTAAATACGAGCAGTACTTC. It yields the protein CATSRDSKYEQYF. Complete variable domain (other parts from reference TRBV15 and TRBJ2-7): DAMVIQNPRYQVTQFGKPVTLSCSQTLNHNVMYWYQQKSSQAPKLLFHYYDKDFNNEADTPDNFQSRRPNTSFCFLDIRSPGLGDTAMYLCATSRDSKYEQYFGPGTRLTVT.

This clonotype was recorded once. One end of the junction does not line up with germline, which may come from a read error. The chain employs TRBV20-1 and TRBJ2-7; D could derive from TRBD1 or TRBD2 (5 bases each). CDR1 and CDR2 from the germline V gene are DFQATT and SNEGSKA (reference sequence). The CDR3 has 13 residues. The CDR3: CGAPGPGTYEQYF. CDR3 nucleotide sequence: TGCGGTGCCCCGGGACCAGGCACCTACGAGCAGTACTTC.

The chain couples TRBV20-1 to TRBJ1-4; no clear D. Trimming left V 8 bases short and J 0 bases short, with 16 bases between. The CDR3 is 15 residues long. The germline CDR1 and CDR2 sequences are DFQATT and SNEGSKA (reference sequence). This CDR3 is CSTTPGITTNEKLFF. The CDR3 coding sequence is TGCAGTACCACCCCCGGGATCACAACTAATGAAAAACTGTTTTTT.

This sequence joins TRBV29-1 and TRBJ1-1, with unresolved D. The CDR3 has 14 residues. Germline CDR1 SQVTM, CDR2 ANQGSEA. V was pared by 7 bases and J by 4 bases, with 19 bases between. CDR3 in amino acids: CSGLPAPGGTEAFF. DNA of the CDR3: TGCAGCGGCTTACCGGCGCCAGGTGGCACTGAAGCTTTCTTT. Together with reference TRBV29-1 and TRBJ1-1, the CDR3 gives the full variable domain: SAVISQKPSRDICQRGTSLTIQCQVDSQVTMMFWYRQQPGQSLTLIATANQGSEATYESGFVIDKFPISRPNLTFSTLTVSNMSPEDSSIYLCSGLPAPGGTEAFFGQGTRLTVV.

The rearrangement joins TRBV6-5 to TRBJ2-3, with TRBD2 matching 9 bases. Germline V gives CDR1 MNHEY, CDR2 SVGAGI. J lost 3 bases, V lost 6 bases, and 7 bases had no gene match. CDR3 length: 15 residues. As DNA, the CDR3 is TGTGCCAGCAGGTCAGCGGGGGGAACTACAGATACGCAGTATTTT. It translates to CASRSAGGTTDTQYF.

The gene calls are TRBV11-2 and TRBJ2-7; tentatively, D is TRBD2 (6 bases). The CDR3 sequence is 14 residues long. CDR1 and CDR2 from the germline V gene are SGHAT and FQNNGV. V was pared by 8 bases and J by 0 bases, with 14 bases between. The CDR3 DNA follows: TGTGCCAGCCGTCGGGGGTGGAGCTCCTACGAGCAGTACTTC. Encoded protein: CASRRGWSSYEQYF. Based on the CDR3 plus reference TRBV11-2 and TRBJ2-7, the full variable domain is EAGVAQSPRYKIIEKRQSVAFWCNPISGHATLYWYQQILGQGPKLLIQFQNNGVVDDSQLPKDRFSAERLKGVDSTLKIQPAKLEDSAVYLCASRRGWSSYEQYFGPGTRLTVT.

The CDR3 sequence is CASSFTSGRPVNNEQFF. The CDR3 DNA is TGTGCCAGCAGTTTTACTAGCGGGAGGCCGGTGAACAATGAGCAGTTCTTC. The rearrangement links TRBV12-3 or TRBV12-4 to TRBJ2-1; 12 positions match TRBD2. Trimming at V came to 3 bases and at J to 5 bases, leaving 8 bases not matched to a gene. This CDR3 region has 17 residues.

This clonotype was counted a few times. The CDR3 coding sequence is TGTGCCAGCAGCCAGAGTTGGTTTGGAGAGACCCAGTACTTC. Encoded protein: CASSQSWFGETQYF. The rearrangement links TRBV9 to TRBJ2-5, with D hard to call. V lost 4 bases and J lost 4, with 14 bases in between. In germline, CDR1 is SGDLS, CDR2 YYNGEE. The CDR3 runs 14 residues. The full variable domain, completed using reference TRBV9 and TRBJ2-5, is DSGVTQTPKHLITATGQRVTLRCSPRSGDLSVYWYQQSLDQGLQFLIQYYNGEERAKGNILERFSAQQFPDLHSELNLSSLELGDSALYFCASSQSWFGETQYFGPGTRLLVL.

The chain joins TRBV7-9 to TRBJ1-1; 7 nucleotides match TRBD1. The CDR3 is 13 residues long. V lost 5 bases and J lost 6; bases outside the gene matches: 6. CDR1 SEHNR and CDR2 FQNEAQ come from the germline V gene (reference sequence). The CDR3 DNA reads TGTGCCAGCAGCATCCAGGGGGGCGCTGAAGCTTTCTTT. It encodes CASSIQGGAEAFF.

V is TRBV4-2 and J is TRBJ2-7; the match to TRBD2 covers 10 bases. V shed 8 bases and J 7 bases; nucleotides not matched to a gene: 14. CDR1 and CDR2 from the germline V gene are LGHNA and YNFKEQ. The CDR3 runs 15 residues. Here the CDR3 DNA reads TGTGCCAGCCGGGGGGATAGCGGGAGGTGGGGAGAGCAGTACTTC. Translated: CASRGDSGRWGEQYF.

This sequence joins TRBV29-1 and TRBJ2-3; 9 positions agree with TRBD2. V trimming: 6 bases; J trimming: 3 bases; junction bases outside the gene matches: 4. Germline-derived CDR1 and CDR2 are SQVTM and ANQGSEA. This CDR3 is 13 amino acids long. Here the CDR3 reads CSVEAGGTDTQYF. CDR3 sequence (DNA): TGCAGCGTAGAGGCGGGGGGGACAGATACGCAGTATTTT.

This clonotype was seen a single time. A much more abundant neighbour one base away suggests this may be a read error. The V gene is TRBV12-3 or TRBV12-4, the J gene TRBJ2-7; D could derive from TRBD1 or TRBD2 (5 bases each). The CDR3 has 14 residues. The CDR3 DNA reads TGTGCCAGCAGTTTTCCAGGGAGCTCCTACAAGCAGTACTTC. It codes for CASSFPGSSYKQYF.

This chain joins TRBV27 and TRBJ2-7; TRBD2 matches 10 bases. The end of the DNA is better explained by TRBJ2-5, so the J call may be wrong. CDR3 length equals 16 residues. Germline V CDR1 and CDR2: MNHEY, SMNVEV (reference sequence). For the CDR3, the DNA is TGTGCCAGCAGTTTATATAGGACTAGCGGTAAAGAGACCCAGTACTTC. This translates into CASSLYRTSGKETQYF.